A single sample is the source of the 15 T cell receptor beta chains below, sequenced in a study of CD4 T cells in relation to SARS-CoV-2 and coronaviruses. Their antigens are not known. Sequencing used immunoSEQ multiplex PCR; TCRdb keeps in-frame clones, though not all of them. Of more than 15,000 clones in the sample, over 75% are singletons; the top ten hold over 15%. Before the COVID-19 pandemic, during about 2011-2019, CD4+ T cells were taken from unexposed donors. Isolation of CD4+ T cells took place after about 10 days in culture. The specimen sequenced was CD4+ T cells from PBMCs, cultured in vitro. These receptors were collected from a human donor in good health.

This rearrangement joins TRBV13 to TRBJ1-1; D uncertain. The CDR3 is 16 amino acids. Germline values: CDR1 PRHDT, CDR2 FYEKMQ (reference sequence). The V end lost 0 bases, the J end lost 2 bases, and 13 bases lay between the germline ends. The CDR3: CASSLGFVGYNTEAFF. Written as DNA, the CDR3 is TGTGCCAGCAGCTTAGGTTTCGTAGGGTATAACACTGAAGCTTTCTTT.

CDR3 sequence: CASSRDGNQPQHF. CDR3 DNA: TGTGCCAGCAGTCGCGACGGCAATCAGCCCCAGCATTTT. The rearrangement links TRBV6-2 or TRBV6-3 to TRBJ1-5; unclear D gene. CDR1 MNHEY and CDR2 SVGEGT come from the germline V gene. The germline V and J ends were trimmed by 5 bases and 2 bases, with 7 bases remaining between them. The CDR3 spans 13 residues.

This chain uses TRBV5-1 with TRBJ1-1; possible D gene TRBD1, 5 bases. V dropped 4 bases and J dropped 4 bases, with 17 bases sitting between them. Germline CDR1 is SGHRS and CDR2 is YFSETQ. CDR3 length: 15 residues. This chain's CDR3 is CASSTSGGIVTEAFF. The CDR3 DNA reads as TGCGCCAGCAGCACCTCGGGGGGGATTGTCACTGAAGCTTTCTTT.

The chain recombines TRBV6-5 with TRBJ2-1, with 9 bases that match TRBD1. The CDR3 is made up of 15 amino acids. The V segment lost 0 bases and the J segment 13 bases; nucleotides outside the gene matches: 10. Germline V gene sequence: CDR1 MNHEY, CDR2 SVGAGI. In DNA form, the CDR3 reads TGTGCCAGCAGTTACTCGATGACGGGACAGGGCTCCCAGTTCTTC. It specifies CASSYSMTGQGSQFF.

This clone was detected once. The chain is built from TRBV24-1 and TRBJ1-1, with D uncertain. This CDR3 spans 12 amino acids. CDR1 is KGHDR, CDR2 SFDVKD, per germline. Trimming left V 4 bases short and J 6 bases short, with 8 bases between. DNA of the CDR3: TGTGCCACCAGTGACATGGGCTCTGAAGCTTTCTTT. This gives the protein CATSDMGSEAFF.

V gene TRBV6-5 combines with J gene TRBJ2-2, with D perhaps TRBD2 (6 bases). This CDR3 spans 14 amino acids. V gave up 2 bases and J gave up 6 bases, with 10 bases separating them. The germline CDR1 and CDR2 sequences are MNHEY and SVGAGI. Here the CDR3 reads CASSYGGIAGELFF. Written as DNA, the CDR3 is TGTGCCAGCAGTTACGGAGGGATCGCCGGGGAGCTGTTTTTT.

A remark on this clone: Other DNA variants within this sample encode the same CDR3. V gene TRBV11-2 combines with J gene TRBJ2-7; D uncertain. Per the germline V gene, CDR1 is SGHAT and CDR2 is FQNNGV. This CDR3 is 11 amino acids long. The V end lost 4 bases, the J end lost 3 bases, and 4 bases lay between the germline ends. Here the CDR3 reads CASSSSYEQYF. CDR3 sequence (DNA): TGTGCCAGCAGCTCTAGCTACGAGCAGTACTTC.

The chain recombines TRBV3-1 (or the pseudogene TRBV3-2) with TRBJ2-5; D unclear. The CDR3 covers 13 residues. The V gene lost 2 bases and the J gene lost 0 bases, with 4 bases spanning the gap. Germline V gene data show CDR1 as LGHDT and CDR2 as YNNKEL (reference sequence). The CDR3 nucleotides read TGTGCCAGCAGCCAACGGTACCAAGAGACCCAGTACTTC. This sequence encodes CASSQRYQETQYF.

This chain connects TRBV19 to TRBJ1-3; unclear D gene. CDR1 LNHDA and CDR2 SQIVND come from the germline V gene (reference sequence). CDR3 length: 15 residues. Between the trimmed V and J ends, which lost 5 bases and 4 bases, there was a span of 15 bases. CDR3 amino acids: CASSSFTQKGNTIYF. CDR3 DNA: TGTGCCAGTAGTTCGTTCACTCAAAAGGGAAACACCATATATTTT.

The chain carries TRBV6-4 and TRBJ2-1; 9 nucleotides line up with TRBD2. V trimming: 4 bases; J trimming: 7 bases; junction bases outside the gene matches: 8. The germline gives CDR1 MRHNA, CDR2 SNTAGT. The CDR3 has 15 residues. The CDR3, as DNA: TGTGCCAGCAGTGTTGGTAGCGGGAGTGGAAATGAGCAGTTCTTC. Protein: CASSVGSGSGNEQFF.

This chain connects TRBV7-2 to TRBJ2-7; D may match TRBD1 or TRBD2 (5 bases each). This CDR3 comprises 15 residues. Between the trimmed V and J ends, which lost 5 bases and 1 base, there was a span of 15 bases. Germline V gene sequence: CDR1 SGHTA, CDR2 FQGNSA. CDR3 nucleotide sequence: TGTGCCAGCAGCCTTGTGAGGGGTCTTTCCTACGAGCAGTACTTC. This codes for CASSLVRGLSYEQYF.

The chain combines TRBV30 with TRBJ1-5; D possibly corresponds to TRBD1 (6 bases). The V end lost 1 base, the J end lost 3 bases, and 13 bases lay between the germline ends. The CDR3 runs to 15 residues. In germline, CDR1 is GTSNPN, CDR2 SVGIG (reference sequence). The CDR3: CAWSEGQRNNQPQHF. CDR3 nucleotide sequence: TGTGCCTGGAGTGAGGGACAAAGAAACAATCAGCCCCAGCATTTT.

This chain links TRBV12-3 or TRBV12-4 with TRBJ1-1, with a tentative D call TRBD1 (6 bases). V shed 6 bases and J shed 5 bases, with 10 bases lying between them. The CDR3 has 12 residues. DNA of the CDR3: TGTGCCAGCAGCAGGGGAGGAACTGAAGCTTTCTTT. It yields the protein CASSRGGTEAFF.

This rearrangement joins TRBV15 to TRBJ1-2; 8 bases are shared with TRBD1. The V segment lost 0 bases and the J segment 4 bases; nucleotides outside the gene matches: 4. The CDR3 extends over 15 amino acids. Germline V gene sequence: CDR1 LNHNV, CDR2 YYDKDF (reference sequence). In DNA, the CDR3 is TGTGCCACCAGCAGAGAGAGACAGGGGTCCTATGGCTACACCTTC. Encoded protein: CATSRERQGSYGYTF.

This chain connects TRBV7-6 to TRBJ2-3; 11 bases agree with TRBD2. The CDR3 spans 17 residues. CDR1 is SGHVS, CDR2 FNYEAQ, per germline. V dropped 5 bases and J dropped 2; count of bases not matched to a gene: 9. The CDR3 loop reads CASSRRLAGSNTDTQYF. CDR3 nucleotides: TGTGCCAGCAGCCGACGACTAGCGGGATCTAACACAGATACGCAGTATTTT.